This T cell receptor (beta chain) derives from a study of shared clonotypes between healthy human individuals. At the level of the study: The cohort comprised a couple of women and a few men. Their ages spanned 18 to 49 years. Donors had three CD4 naive, three CD4 memory, two CD8 naive and one CD8 memory plate apiece. Findings and limits, study-wide: Naive CD4 clonotypes overlapped across several donors at approximately 4.5%. Generally, estimated richness proved larger in naive subsets than it did in memory subsets.

V was shortened by 2 bases and J by 4 bases, with 5 bases between the two germline ends. This CDR3 spans 12 amino acids. Looked up from germline, CDR1 is SEHNR and CDR2 is FQNEAQ (reference sequence). This clone was seen a single time. Its antigen remains unidentified. In the same sample, other DNA sequences code for this CDR3. Generated by immunoSEQ multiplex PCR, the TCRdb table keeps only in-frame clones and is missing some. The profile covers over 950,000 clones, with about 72% appearing a single time and 0.7% to 0.95% taken by the ten largest. Sample: memory CD4+ T cells from PBMCs. Subset specified: CD45RA-negative fraction. The receptor was derived from a man between 18 and 29 years old in good health. Some clones in this sample may be carry-over from other donors' samples. The chain recombines TRBV7-9 with TRBJ2-5, with no clear D. The CDR3 DNA reads TGTGCCAGCAGCTTAAGTGGAGAGACCCAGTACTTC. This translates into CASSLSGETQYF.